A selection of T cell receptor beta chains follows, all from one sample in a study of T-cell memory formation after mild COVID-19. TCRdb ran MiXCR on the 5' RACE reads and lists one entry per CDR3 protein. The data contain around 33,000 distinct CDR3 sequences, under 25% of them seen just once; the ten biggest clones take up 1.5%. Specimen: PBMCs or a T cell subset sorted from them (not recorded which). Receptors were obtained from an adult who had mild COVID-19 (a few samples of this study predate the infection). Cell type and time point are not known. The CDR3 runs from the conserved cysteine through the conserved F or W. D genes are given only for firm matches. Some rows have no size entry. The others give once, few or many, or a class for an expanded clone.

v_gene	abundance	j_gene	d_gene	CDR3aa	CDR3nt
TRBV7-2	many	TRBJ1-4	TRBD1	CASSPGVRGAEKLFF	TGTGCCAGCAGCCCCGGTGTCAGGGGGGCTGAAAAACTGTTTTTT
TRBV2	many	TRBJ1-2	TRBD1	CASSSNRGDGYTF	TGTGCCAGCAGCTCTAACAGGGGGGATGGCTACACCTTC
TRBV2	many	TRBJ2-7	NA	CASRGGPSYEQYF	TGTGCCAGCAGGGGGGGTCCCTCCTACGAGCAGTACTTC
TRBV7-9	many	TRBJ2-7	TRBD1	CASSPTGTGAYEQYF	TGTGCCAGCAGCCCAACCGGGACAGGAGCCTACGAGCAGTACTTC
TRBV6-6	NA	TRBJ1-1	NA	CASSYDISNSNTEAFF	TGTGCCAGCAGTTACGATATTTCAAACTCTAACACTGAAGCTTTCTTT
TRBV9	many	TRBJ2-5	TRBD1	CASSVANRGETQYF	TGTGCCAGCAGCGTAGCAAACAGGGGAGAGACCCAGTACTTC
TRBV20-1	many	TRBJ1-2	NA	CSAKLQPYGYTF	TGCAGTGCTAAGCTTCAGCCCTATGGCTACACCTTC
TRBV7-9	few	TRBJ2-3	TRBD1	CASSPRQGFSDTQYF	TGTGCCAGCAGCCCCCGACAGGGTTTCTCAGATACGCAGTATTTT
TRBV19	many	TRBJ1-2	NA	CASSIGRNYGYTF	TGTGCCAGTAGTATTGGGAGAAACTATGGCTACACCTTC
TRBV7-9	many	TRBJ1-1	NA	CASLIMNTEAFF	TGTGCCAGCCTGATCATGAACACTGAAGCTTTCTTT
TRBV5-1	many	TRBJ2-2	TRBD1	CASSPRQGTGELFF	TGCGCCAGCAGCCCGAGACAGGGGACCGGGGAGCTGTTTTTT
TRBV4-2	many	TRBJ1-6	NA	CASSQEERSPLHF	TGTGCCAGCAGCCAAGAGGAGCGCTCACCCCTCCACTTT
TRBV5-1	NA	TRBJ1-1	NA	CASSLGWGNTEAFF	TGCGCCAGCAGCTTGGGGTGGGGGAACACTGAAGCTTTCTTT
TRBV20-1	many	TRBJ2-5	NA	CSARKLERMETQYF	TGCAGTGCTAGGAAACTAGAAAGGATGGAGACCCAGTACTTC
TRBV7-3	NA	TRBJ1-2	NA	CASSLTGAQDYGYTF	TGTGCCAGCAGCTTAACAGGGGCGCAGGACTATGGCTACACCTTC
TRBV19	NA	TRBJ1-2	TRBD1	CASSGDRTNYGYTF	TGTGCCAGTAGTGGGGACAGAACTAACTATGGCTACACCTTC
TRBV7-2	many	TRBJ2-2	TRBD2	CASSEDSGRATGELFF	TGTGCCAGCAGCGAAGATAGCGGGAGGGCCACCGGGGAGCTGTTTTTT
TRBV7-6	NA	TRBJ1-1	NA	CASSLTRNTEAFF	TGTGCCAGCAGCTTAACTCGTAACACTGAAGCTTTCTTT
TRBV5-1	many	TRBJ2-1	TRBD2	CASSLYGTSGLYNEQFF	TGCGCCAGCAGCTTATACGGGACTAGCGGACTGTACAATGAGCAGTTCTTC
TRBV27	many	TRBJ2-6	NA	CASSQRRSGANVLTF	TGTGCCAGCAGTCAGCGCCGAAGTGGGGCCAACGTCCTGACTTTC
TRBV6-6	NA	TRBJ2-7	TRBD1	CASSPLTGTGNYEQYF	TGTGCCAGCAGCCCATTAACCGGGACAGGAAACTACGAGCAGTACTTC
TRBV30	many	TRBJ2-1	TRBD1	CAWSDRQGDEQFF	TGTGCCTGGAGTGATAGACAGGGCGATGAGCAGTTCTTC
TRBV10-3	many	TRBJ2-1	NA	CATRQGGVYNEQFF	TGTGCCACTCGGCAGGGGGGGGTATACAATGAGCAGTTCTTC
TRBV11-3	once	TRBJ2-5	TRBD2	CASSLRGVETQYF	TGTGCCAGCAGCTTACGGGGGGTTGAGACCCAGTACTTC
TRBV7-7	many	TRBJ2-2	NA	CASSSDTLPTGELFF	TGTGCCAGCAGCTCCGACACACTCCCCACCGGGGAGCTGTTTTTT
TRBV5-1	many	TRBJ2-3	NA	CASSLGLGITTDTQYF	TGCGCCAGCAGCTTGGGGCTAGGAATAACCACAGATACGCAGTATTTT
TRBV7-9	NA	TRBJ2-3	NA	CASSLINLGIGSTDTQYF	TGTGCCAGCAGCTTAATAAATTTGGGGATTGGGAGCACAGATACGCAGTATTTT
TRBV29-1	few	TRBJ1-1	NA	CSVEDPGVTEAFF	TGCAGCGTTGAAGATCCAGGGGTCACTGAAGCTTTCTTT
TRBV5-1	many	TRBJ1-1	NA	CASSLALGSGAFF	TGCGCCAGCAGCTTGGCTCTGGGCTCAGGAGCTTTCTTT
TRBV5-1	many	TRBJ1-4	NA	CASSLGRATNEKLFF	TGCGCCAGCAGCTTAGGTCGTGCAACTAATGAAAAACTGTTTTTT
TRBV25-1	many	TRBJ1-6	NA	CASSELGTGNSPLHF	TGTGCCAGCAGTGAACTAGGGACGGGCAATTCACCCCTCCACTTT
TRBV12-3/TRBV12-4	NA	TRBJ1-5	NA	CASSSDQTQHF	TGTGCCAGCAGTTCCGACCAGACCCAGCATTTT
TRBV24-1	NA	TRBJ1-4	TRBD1	CATSPGQGRATNEKLFF	TGTGCCACCAGCCCCGGACAGGGTAGAGCAACTAATGAAAAACTGTTTTTT
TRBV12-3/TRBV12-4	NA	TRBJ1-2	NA	CASRPGGYGYTF	TGTGCCAGCAGACCAGGAGGCTATGGCTACACCTTC
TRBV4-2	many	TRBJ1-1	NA	CASSQDQAGKNTEAFF	TGTGCCAGCAGCCAAGATCAGGCAGGGAAGAACACTGAAGCTTTCTTT
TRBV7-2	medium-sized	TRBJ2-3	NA	CASSRNPADTQYF	TGTGCCAGCAGCCGAAACCCTGCGGATACGCAGTATTTT
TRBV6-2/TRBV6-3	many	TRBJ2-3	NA	CASSPGSTDTQYF	TGTGCCAGCAGCCCAGGGAGCACAGATACGCAGTATTTT
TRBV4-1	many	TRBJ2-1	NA	CASSHRMDNEQFF	TGCGCCAGCAGCCACAGGATGGACAATGAGCAGTTCTTC
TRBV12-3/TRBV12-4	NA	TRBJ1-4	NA	CASSFGQSNEKLFF	TGTGCCAGCAGTTTTGGACAGAGTAATGAAAAACTGTTTTTT
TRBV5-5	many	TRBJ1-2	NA	CASSPLGPQAGYTF	TGTGCCAGCAGCCCCCTGGGCCCTCAGGCGGGCTACACCTTC
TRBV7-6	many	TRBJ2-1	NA	CASSASLSSYNEQFF	TGTGCCAGCAGCGCTTCCCTGAGCTCCTACAATGAGCAGTTCTTC
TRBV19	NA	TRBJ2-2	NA	CASIRGGPFTGELFF	TGTGCCAGTATCAGAGGGGGGCCATTTACCGGGGAGCTGTTTTTT
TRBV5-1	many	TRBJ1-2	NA	CASSQSPGDNYGYTF	TGCGCCAGCAGCCAATCCCCAGGGGATAACTATGGCTACACCTTC
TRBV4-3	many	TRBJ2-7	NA	CASSYGTSSYEQYF	TGCGCCAGCAGCTATGGGACCTCCTCCTACGAGCAGTACTTC
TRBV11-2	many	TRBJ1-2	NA	CASSPYGVNSNYGYTF	TGTGCCAGCAGCCCATACGGGGTCAATAGCAACTATGGCTACACCTTC
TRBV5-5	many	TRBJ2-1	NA	CASSPGVYPNNEQFF	TGTGCCAGCAGCCCCGGGGTGTATCCTAACAATGAGCAGTTCTTC
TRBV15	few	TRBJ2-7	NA	CATSRSRAVAYEQYF	TGTGCCACCAGCCGATCAAGGGCAGTGGCCTACGAGCAGTACTTC
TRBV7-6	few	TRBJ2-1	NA	CASSFPGQYNEQFF	TGTGCCAGCAGCTTTCCAGGGCAATACAATGAGCAGTTCTTC
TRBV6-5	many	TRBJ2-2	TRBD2	CASSSSGTSGKYRKTGELFF	TGTGCCAGCAGTTCATCCGGGACTAGCGGGAAATATCGGAAAACCGGGGAGCTGTTTTTT
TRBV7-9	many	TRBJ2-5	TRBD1	CASSPDGTGNQETQYF	TGTGCCAGCAGCCCGGACGGGACAGGAAACCAAGAGACCCAGTACTTC
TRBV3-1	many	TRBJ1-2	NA	CASSQRDSALTSGYTF	TGTGCCAGCAGCCAACGCGACTCGGCCCTTACCTCTGGCTACACCTTC
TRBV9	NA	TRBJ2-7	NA	CASSVQGSSYEQYF	TGTGCCAGCAGCGTACAGGGGAGCTCCTACGAGCAGTACTTC
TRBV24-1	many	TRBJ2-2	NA	CATSDFDPGELFF	TGTGCCACCAGTGATTTTGACCCCGGGGAGCTGTTTTTT
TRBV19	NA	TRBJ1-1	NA	CASSRTASWNTEAFF	TGTGCCAGTAGCCGGACAGCCTCCTGGAACACTGAAGCTTTCTTT
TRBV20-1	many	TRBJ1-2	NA	CSAYRPGANYGYTF	TGCAGTGCTTATAGGCCGGGAGCTAACTATGGCTACACCTTC
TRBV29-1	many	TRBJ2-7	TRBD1	CSVGKRGPYEQYF	TGCAGCGTTGGTAAAAGGGGGCCCTACGAGCAGTACTTC